Listed below are T cell receptor beta chains from one sample, sequenced in a study of blood T cell repertoires in COVID-19. The protocol was immunoSEQ multiplex PCR, while the TCRdb copy is restricted to in-frame clones and leaves out a portion. The repertoire has 85,000 to 130,000 clones, 80% to 90% of them found once; the top ten carry approximately 2.6%. Sequenced: PBMCs or T cells enriched from blood (not recorded which). Receptors originate from a woman in her forties or fifties who had recovered from COVID-19. The CDR3 runs from the conserved cysteine through the conserved F or W. A D gene is named only where the DNA matches it firmly. Rows may omit the clone size; those that give it use once, few, many or a size class.

d_call	j_call	v_call	clone_size	cdr3_aa	cdr3_nt
.	TRBJ1-4	TRBV29-1	.	CSASGPYNEKLFF	TGCAGCGCAAGCGGGCCTTATAATGAAAAACTGTTTTTT
.	TRBJ1-5	TRBV28	few	CASSLEGYSNQPQHF	TGTGCCAGCAGTCTGGAGGGGTATAGCAATCAGCCCCAGCATTTT
.	TRBJ1-3	TRBV2	few	CASSDGRTERSSSGNTIYF	TGTGCCAGCAGTGATGGTAGGACAGAAAGGTCCTCCTCTGGAAACACCATATATTTT
TRBD1	TRBJ2-7	TRBV3-1/TRBV3-2	few	CASSYGTASYEQYF	TGTGCCAGCAGTTACGGGACAGCCTCCTACGAGCAGTACTTC
.	TRBJ2-7	TRBV27	.	CASSSGHSQQYF	TGTGCCAGCAGTTCGGGACACTCTCAGCAGTACTTC
TRBD1	TRBJ1-2	TRBV28	.	CASSSGDRAYGYTF	TGTGCCAGCAGTTCGGGGGACAGGGCGTATGGCTACACCTTC
TRBD2	TRBJ2-3	TRBV3-1/TRBV3-2	.	CASSPDRGGALVDTQYF	TGTGCCAGCAGCCCGGACCGCGGGGGGGCGCTGGTAGATACGCAGTATTTT
.	TRBJ2-5	TRBV10-3	once	CASRGADQETQYF	TGTGCCTCCCGGGGGGCCGACCAAGAGACCCAGTACTTC
TRBD1	TRBJ1-5	TRBV6-5	.	CASSIADRGGQPQHF	TGTGCCAGCAGCATAGCTGACAGGGGCGGTCAGCCCCAGCATTTT
.	TRBJ2-5	TRBV2	few	CASSASEAGRWQETQYF	TGTGCCAGCAGTGCTTCTGAGGCGGGGAGGTGGCAAGAGACCCAGTACTTC
TRBD1	TRBJ1-2	TRBV5-8	once	CASSKDRGNRNGYTF	TGTGCCAGCAGCAAGGACAGGGGGAACCGTAATGGCTACACCTTC
TRBD1	TRBJ1-1	TRBV6-5	.	CASSPGGGGDPEAFF	TGTGCCAGCAGTCCAGGGGGCGGTGGGGACCCTGAAGCTTTCTTT
TRBD2	TRBJ2-1	TRBV6-4	few	CATSLAGGFSEQFF	TGTGCCACCTCACTAGCGGGAGGGTTTAGTGAGCAGTTCTTC
TRBD1	TRBJ2-7	TRBV19	.	CASSMETGNEQYF	TGTGCCAGTAGTATGGAGACAGGGAACGAGCAGTACTTC
TRBD1	TRBJ2-6	TRBV5-1	.	CASSSKMDRASSSGANVLTF	TGCGCCAGCAGCTCGAAAATGGACAGGGCCTCGAGCTCTGGGGCCAACGTCCTGACTTTC
.	TRBJ1-4	TRBV9	.	CASSVNPKGEKLFF	TGTGCCAGCAGCGTAAACCCGAAGGGGGAAAAACTGTTTTTT
.	TRBJ1-2	TRBV5-1	.	CASSLGQGNGYTF	TGCGCCAGCAGCTTGGGTCAGGGAAATGGCTACACCTTC
.	TRBJ1-1	TRBV30	.	CAWYGRWNTEAFF	TGTGCCTGGTATGGGCGCTGGAACACTGAAGCTTTCTTT
TRBD1	TRBJ1-2	TRBV11-3	.	CASRDRVYGYTF	TGTGCGTCCCGAGACAGGGTCTATGGCTACACCTTC
TRBD1	TRBJ1-5	TRBV19	.	CASSTDRNQPQHF	TGTGCCAGTAGTACGGACAGGAATCAGCCCCAGCATTTT
.	TRBJ1-5	TRBV5-8	once	CASSPSQQPQHF	TGTGCCAGCAGCCCATCCCAGCAGCCCCAGCATTTT
.	TRBJ2-1	TRBV25-1	.	CASSVEVEQFF	TGTGCCAGCAGTGTCGAGGTTGAGCAGTTCTTC
TRBD1	TRBJ2-7	TRBV7-2	.	CASSLEKTPGQRSYEQYF	TGTGCCAGCAGCTTAGAGAAAACCCCGGGACAGAGGTCCTACGAGCAGTACTTC
.	TRBJ2-5	TRBV5-4	.	CASSWGRETQYF	TGTGCCAGCTCCTGGGGGCGAGAGACCCAGTACTTC
.	TRBJ1-1	TRBV19	.	CASSIRAQGLNTEAFF	TGTGCCAGTAGTATAAGGGCCCAGGGGCTGAACACTGAAGCTTTCTTT
.	TRBJ1-6	TRBV11-2	.	CASSFNNSPLHF	TGTGCCAGCAGCTTTAATAATTCACCCCTCCACTTT
TRBD2	TRBJ2-5	TRBV11-2	.	CASSLGASGIQETQYF	TGTGCCAGCAGCTTAGGGGCTAGCGGGATTCAAGAGACCCAGTACTTC
.	TRBJ1-5	TRBV24-1	.	CATSASRVNQPQHF	TGTGCCACCAGTGCGTCCCGCGTCAATCAGCCCCAGCATTTT
.	TRBJ2-3	TRBV7-9	.	CASSFSPGITDTQYF	TGTGCCAGCAGCTTTAGCCCCGGGATCACAGATACGCAGTATTTT
.	TRBJ2-1	TRBV27	.	CASSLSLDAYNEQFF	TGTGCCAGCAGTTTATCCCTAGATGCCTACAATGAGCAGTTCTTC
TRBD2	TRBJ2-5	TRBV9	once	CASSPVAGGTETQYF	TGTGCCAGCAGCCCCGTAGCGGGAGGGACAGAGACCCAGTACTTC
.	TRBJ1-5	TRBV28	.	CASSLIDQPQHF	TGTGCCAGCAGTTTAATAGATCAGCCCCAGCATTTT